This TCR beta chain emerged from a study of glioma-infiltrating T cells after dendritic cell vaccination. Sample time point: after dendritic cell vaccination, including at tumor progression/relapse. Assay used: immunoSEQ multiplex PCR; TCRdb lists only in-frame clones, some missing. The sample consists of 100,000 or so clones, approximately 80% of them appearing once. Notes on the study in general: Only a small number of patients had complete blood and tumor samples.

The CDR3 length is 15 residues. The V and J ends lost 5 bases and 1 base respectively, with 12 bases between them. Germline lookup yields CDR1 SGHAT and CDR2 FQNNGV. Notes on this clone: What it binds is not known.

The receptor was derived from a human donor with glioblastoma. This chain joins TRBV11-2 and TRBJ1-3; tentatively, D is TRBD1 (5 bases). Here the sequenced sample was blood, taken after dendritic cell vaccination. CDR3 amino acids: CASSPGTASGNTIYF. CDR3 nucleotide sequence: TGTGCCAGCAGCCCAGGGACTGCTTCTGGAAACACCATATATTTT.